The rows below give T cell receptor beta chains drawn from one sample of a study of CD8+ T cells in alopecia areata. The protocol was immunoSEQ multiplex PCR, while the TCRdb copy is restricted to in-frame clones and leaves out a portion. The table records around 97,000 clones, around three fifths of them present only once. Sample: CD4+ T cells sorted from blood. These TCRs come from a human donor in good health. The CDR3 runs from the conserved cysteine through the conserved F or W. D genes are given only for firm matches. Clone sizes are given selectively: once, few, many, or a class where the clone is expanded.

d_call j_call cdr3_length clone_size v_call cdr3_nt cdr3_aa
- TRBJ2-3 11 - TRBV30 TGTGCCTGGAACATAGCAGATACGCAGTATTTT CAWNIADTQYF
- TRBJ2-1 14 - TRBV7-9 TGTGCCAGCAGCAGGGATTGGCCTGACAATGAGCAGTTCTTC CASSRDWPDNEQFF
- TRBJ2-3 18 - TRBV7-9 TGTGCCAGCAGCTTCCCGTTTCGTCCGGGGGCAATCACAGATACGCAGTATTTT CASSFPFRPGAITDTQYF
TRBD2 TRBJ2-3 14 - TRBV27 TGTGCCAGCAGGACTAGCGGGGGGGAAGATACGCAGTATTTT CASRTSGGEDTQYF
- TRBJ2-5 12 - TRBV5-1 TGCGCCAGCAGCTCTAACCAAGAGACCCAGTACTTC CASSSNQETQYF
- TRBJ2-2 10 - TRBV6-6 TGCGACAGGACCACCGGGGAGCTGTTTTTT CDRTTGELFF
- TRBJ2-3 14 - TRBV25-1 TGTGCCAGTTCTAGCTCCGTGAGCACAGATACGCAGTATTTT CASSSSVSTDTQYF
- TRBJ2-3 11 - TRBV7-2 TGTGCCAGCAGCACGGGATACACGCAGTATTTT CASSTGYTQYF
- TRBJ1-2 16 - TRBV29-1 TGCAGCGTTGCGGGGAAGTATACATATTCTAACTATGGCTACACCTTC CSVAGKYTYSNYGYTF
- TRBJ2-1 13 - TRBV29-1 TGCAGCGTTCAGAGGGGGGCTTACAATGAGCAGTTCTTC CSVQRGAYNEQFF
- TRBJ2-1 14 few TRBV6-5 TGTGCCAGCAGTCGCCGGGAGACCAACAATGAGCAGTTCTTC CASSRRETNNEQFF
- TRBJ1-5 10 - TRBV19 TGTGCCACCGTAAATCAGCCCCAGCATTTT CATVNQPQHF
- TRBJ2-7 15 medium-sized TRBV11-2 TGTGCCAGCAGCTTAAACCGCGGCAGGCCCTACGAGCAGTACTTC CASSLNRGRPYEQYF
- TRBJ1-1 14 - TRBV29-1 TGCAGCGCACAGGGCCCTGTGGGGAACACTGAAGCTTTCTTT CSAQGPVGNTEAFF
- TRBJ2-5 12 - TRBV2 TGTGCCAGCAGGCCGGATGGCGGGACCCAGTACTTC CASRPDGGTQYF
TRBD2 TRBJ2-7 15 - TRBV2 TGTGCCAGCATAGGAGGACTAGCGGGGGGGAGTGAGCAGTACTTC CASIGGLAGGSEQYF
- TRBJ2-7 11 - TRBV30 TGTGCCTGCACAGAGTACTACGAGCAGTACTTC CACTEYYEQYF
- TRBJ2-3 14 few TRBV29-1 TGCAGCGTTGATGCGGGCCCCAGCACAGATACGCAGTATTTT CSVDAGPSTDTQYF
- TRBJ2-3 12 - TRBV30 TGTGCCTGCGGACGGGACACAGATACGCAGTATTTT CACGRDTDTQYF
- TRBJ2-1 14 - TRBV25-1 TGTGCCAGCAGTCCTCTTGACTGGATGGGTGAGCAGTTCTTC CASSPLDWMGEQFF
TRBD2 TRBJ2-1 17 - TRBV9 TGTGCCAGCAGCCCTAGGAGCGGGGGGGTTTCCTACAATGAGCAGTTCTTC CASSPRSGGVSYNEQFF
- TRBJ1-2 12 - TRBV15 TGTGCCACCAGCAGAGACTCGGGGGGCTACACCTTC CATSRDSGGYTF
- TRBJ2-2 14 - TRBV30 TGTGCCTACACAAGGGGAAAGGCCACCGGGGAGCTGTTTTTT CAYTRGKATGELFF
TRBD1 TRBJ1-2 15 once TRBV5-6 TGTGCCAGCGAACCAAATACAGGGGGAAATTATGGCTACACCTTC CASEPNTGGNYGYTF
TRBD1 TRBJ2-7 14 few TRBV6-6 TGTGCCAGCACCCCGGGACAGCGCTCCTACGAGCAGTACTTC CASTPGQRSYEQYF
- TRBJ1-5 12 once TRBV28 TGTGCCAGCAGCCCTGGGAAACAGCCCCAGCATTTT CASSPGKQPQHF
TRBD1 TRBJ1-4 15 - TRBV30 TGTGCCTGGAGTGCGGGGACAGGATCTAATGAAAAACTGTTTTTT CAWSAGTGSNEKLFF
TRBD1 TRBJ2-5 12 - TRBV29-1 TGCAGCGTCCGGACAGGGAAAGAGACCCAGTACTTC CSVRTGKETQYF
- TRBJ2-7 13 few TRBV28 TGTGCCAGCAGTTCCGGACAGAGCTACGAGCAGTACTTC CASSSGQSYEQYF
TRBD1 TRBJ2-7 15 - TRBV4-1 TGCGCCAGCAGCCCCAGAGGGACAGCGAGCTACGAGCAGTACTTC CASSPRGTASYEQYF
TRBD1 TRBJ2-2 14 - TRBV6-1 TGTGCCAGCAGAGCGGGACAGGGCACCGGGGAGCTGTTTTTT CASRAGQGTGELFF
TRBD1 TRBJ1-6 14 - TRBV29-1 TGCAGCGTCCACACAGGGGGCAAAAATTCACCCCTCCACTTT CSVHTGGKNSPLHF
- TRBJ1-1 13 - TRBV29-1 TGCAGCGTTAGGGGGGTCTTGAACACTGAAGCTTTCTTT CSVRGVLNTEAFF
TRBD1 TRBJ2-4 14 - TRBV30 TGTGCCTGGAGTGTAGGGACAGGGAAGAACATTCAGTACTTC CAWSVGTGKNIQYF
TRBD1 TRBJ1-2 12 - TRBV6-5 TGTGCCAGCCGCACAGGGGTGTATGGCTACACCTTC CASRTGVYGYTF
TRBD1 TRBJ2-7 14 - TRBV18 TGTGCCAGCTCACCCGACAGGGGACGGGACGAGCAGTACTTC CASSPDRGRDEQYF
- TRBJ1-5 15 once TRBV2 TGTGCCAGCAGTGTGCAGGGACTCGGCAATCAGCCCCAGCATTTT CASSVQGLGNQPQHF
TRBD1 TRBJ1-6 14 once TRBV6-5 TGTGCCAGCACTCAGGACAGGGCTAATTCACCCCTCCACTTT CASTQDRANSPLHF
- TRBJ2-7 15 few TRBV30 TGTGCCTGGAGTCAGGGGTCGGGGAGGCTAAACGAGCAGTACTTC CAWSQGSGRLNEQYF
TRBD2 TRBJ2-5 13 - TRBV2 TGTGCCAGCAGTGAACTAGCGGAAGAGACCCAGTACTTC CASSELAEETQYF
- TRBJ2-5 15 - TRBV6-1 TGTGCCAGCAGGACTATGTTGCTTGTGTGGGAGACCCAGTACTTC CASRTMLLVWETQYF
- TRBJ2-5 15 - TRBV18 TGTGCCAGCTCGGCCCTACAGGGTCGCCAAGAGACCCAGTACTTC CASSALQGRQETQYF
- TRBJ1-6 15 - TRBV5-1 TGCGCCAGCAAAGGGGCAGGCTCCTATAATTCACCCCTCCACTTT CASKGAGSYNSPLHF
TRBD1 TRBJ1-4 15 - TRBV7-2 TGTGCCAGCAGCTCTGGGACAGCTCGCGGTGAAAAACTGTTTTTT CASSSGTARGEKLFF
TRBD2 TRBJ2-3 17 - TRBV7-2 TGTGCCAGCAGCGCTAGCTTAGCGGGGGGGCATCAAGATACGCAGTATTTT CASSASLAGGHQDTQYF
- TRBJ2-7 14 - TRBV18 TGTGCCAGCTCACCTCAGGGTAGCTCCTACGAGCAGTACTTC CASSPQGSSYEQYF
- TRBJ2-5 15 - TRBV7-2 TGTGCCAGCAGCCCATGGGGCAGGGGCCAAGAGACCCAGTACTTC CASSPWGRGQETQYF
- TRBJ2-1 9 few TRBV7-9 TGTGCCACTAAGGATGAGCAGTTCTTC CATKDEQFF
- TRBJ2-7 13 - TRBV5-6 TGTGCCAGCAGCTTGATCACAGTCTACGAGCAGTACTTC CASSLITVYEQYF
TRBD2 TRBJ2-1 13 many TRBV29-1 TGCAGCGCTCCGGGACTAGCGGGGCCAAAGCAGTTCTTC CSAPGLAGPKQFF
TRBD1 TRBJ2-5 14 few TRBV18 TGTGCCAGCTCCCGGGGACAGCTACAAGAGACCCAGTACTTC CASSRGQLQETQYF
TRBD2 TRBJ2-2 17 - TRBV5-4 TGTGCCAGCAGCGCCGGCGCGGGACTAGCTGTCGCCGGGGAGCTGTTTTTT CASSAGAGLAVAGELFF
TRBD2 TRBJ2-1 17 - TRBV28 TGTGCCAGCAGTAAAGGGACTAGCGGCGACGGCTACAATGAGCAGTTCTTC CASSKGTSGDGYNEQFF
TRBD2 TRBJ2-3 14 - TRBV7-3 TGTGCCAGCAGCTTATCAAGCGGGGGAGATACGCAGTATTTT CASSLSSGGDTQYF
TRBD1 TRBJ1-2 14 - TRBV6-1 TGTGCCAGTGTCACGGACAGGGCCCTTCTAGGCTACACCTTC CASVTDRALLGYTF
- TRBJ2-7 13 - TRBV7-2 TGTGCCAGCAGCTCGGGCCTAGGCCTCGAGCAGTACTTC CASSSGLGLEQYF
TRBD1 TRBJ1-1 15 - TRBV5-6 TGTGCCAGCAGCACCGACAGGGGCTCTGTCACTGAAGCTTTCTTT CASSTDRGSVTEAFF
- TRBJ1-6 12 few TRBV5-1 TGCGCCAGCAGCTCGGGGAATTCACCCCTCCACTTT CASSSGNSPLHF
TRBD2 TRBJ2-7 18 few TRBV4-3 TGCGCCAGCAGCCAAGATGAGCGGGGGGGAACGGTCTCCTACGAGCAGTACTTC CASSQDERGGTVSYEQYF